A single sample gave rise to the 29 T cell receptor beta chains below, sequenced in a study of OX40 agonist ivuxolimab in advanced cancers. Measured with immunoSEQ multiplex PCR; TCRdb has only the in-frame clones, and not every one. The profile shows about 68,000 clones, roughly 82% of them singletons. The material sequenced was CD4+ or CD8+ T cells sorted from blood, taken in a trial of the OX40 agonist ivuxolimab. These receptors came from an adult with an advanced solid tumor such as melanoma, head and neck, liver or kidney cancer.

The chain combines TRBV11-1 with TRBJ2-5; TRBD2 is a possible D gene (5 bases). V lost 1 base to trimming and J lost 5 bases, with 11 bases between them. CDR3 length: 14 amino acids. Per the germline V gene, CDR1 is SGHAT and CDR2 is FQDESV (reference sequence). CDR3 loop: CASSLVAFGETQYF. CDR3 nucleotide sequence: TGTGCCAGCAGCTTAGTAGCGTTCGGGGAGACCCAGTACTTC.

This clone was counted only a few times. The chain combines TRBV6-1 with TRBJ1-1, with D possibly matching TRBD1 (6 bases). CDR3 length equals 12 residues. The germline V gene encodes CDR1 MNHNS and CDR2 SASEGT. Trimming took off 8 bases at V and 4 bases at J, with 11 bases between the two ends. This chain's CDR3 is CASVPRGTEAFF. In DNA form, the CDR3 reads TGTGCCAGCGTACCCAGGGGCACTGAAGCTTTCTTT.

The chain joins TRBV19 to TRBJ1-5; D uncertain. Germline V gives CDR1 LNHDA, CDR2 SQIVND (reference sequence). The CDR3 length is 12 residues. Trimming removed 4 bases at V and 9 bases at J, with 10 bases between. The CDR3 region has the DNA TGTGCCAGTAGTACAACCGGGAGGCCCCAGCATTTT. Amino acid sequence: CASSTTGRPQHF.

Points on this clone: One end of the junction varies from germline; a read error may be responsible. The V and J genes are TRBV7-2 and TRBJ2-3; 15 bases are a match to TRBD2. This CDR3 region has 14 residues. Germline V lookup: CDR1 SGHTA, CDR2 FQGNSA. This CDR3 is CASSPTSGTSGRSF. The CDR3 DNA sequence: TGTGCCAGCAGCCCTACCTCCGGGACTAGCGGGAGGTCTTTT.

With respect to this clone: One end of the junction is discordant with germline, which a read error may explain. The J gene is TRBJ2-6, the V gene TRBV2, with D perhaps matching TRBD2 (7 bases). Germline loops: CDR1 SNHLY, CDR2 FYNNEI. The CDR3 runs to 13 residues. CDR3: CASSEGARGALAF. Here the CDR3 DNA reads TGTGCCAGCAGTGAAGGGGCCCGGGGGGCTTTGGCTTTC.

The chain joins TRBV19 to TRBJ2-3, with 7 bases that match TRBD2. Trimming at V came to 5 bases and at J to 4 bases, leaving 9 bases not matched to a gene. CDR3 length: 15 amino acids. Per the germline V gene, CDR1 is LNHDA and CDR2 is SQIVND (reference sequence). DNA for the CDR3: TGTGCCAGTAGTCTGCTTCTAGCGGACTCAGATACGCAGTATTTT. As protein: CASSLLLADSDTQYF.

Notes on this clone: The same CDR3 can be traced to other DNA sequences in this sample. The chain joins TRBV6-6 to TRBJ2-7; D not certain. Germline CDR1 is MNHNY and CDR2 is SVGAGI (reference sequence). The CDR3 is 13 residues long. Trimming left V 0 bases short and J 4 bases short, with 7 bases between. The CDR3 loop is CASSYSGAYEQYF. CDR3 bases: TGTGCCAGCAGTTACTCCGGAGCGTACGAGCAGTACTTC.

The chain carries TRBV27 and TRBJ1-5; tentative D call: TRBD1 (5 bases). Trimming cost V 4 bases and J 5 bases, with 12 bases left between them. CDR1 MNHEY and CDR2 SMNVEV come from the germline V gene (reference sequence). CDR3 size: 14 residues. CDR3 region: CASSSWGGDQPQHF. DNA for the CDR3: TGTGCCAGCAGTTCTTGGGGGGGGGATCAGCCCCAGCATTTT.

The V and J genes are TRBV6-1 and TRBJ2-7; the D gene is possibly TRBD1 (5 bases). Germline V CDR1 and CDR2: MNHNS, SASEGT. The V end lost 3 bases, the J end lost 2 bases, and 5 bases lay between the germline ends. The CDR3 has 12 amino acids. DNA of the CDR3: TGTGCCAGCAGTGACAGGGCCTACGAGCAGTACGTC. Residues: CASSDRAYEQYV.

This chain links TRBV7-9 with TRBJ2-7; 8 nucleotides align to TRBD1. CDR1 and CDR2 from the germline V gene are SEHNR and FQNEAQ (reference sequence). V was pared by 0 bases and J by 2 bases, with 9 bases of the junction left unmatched. The CDR3 sequence is 17 residues long. The CDR3 DNA reads TGTGCCAGCAGCTTAGCGTATGGGACAGGCTCTACCTACGAGCAGTACTTC. Protein: CASSLAYGTGSTYEQYF.

This clone was found once. This chain joins TRBV6-1 and TRBJ2-6; TRBD2 matches 7 bases. Per germline, CDR1 MNHNS and CDR2 SASEGT. J was trimmed by 0 bases and V by 4 bases; bases with no gene match: 9. The CDR3 extends over 18 amino acids. CDR3 in DNA: TGTGCCAGCAGTGGTCCCGGGACTAAAAACTCTGGGGCCAACGTCCTGACTTTC. The encoded protein is CASSGPGTKNSGANVLTF.

The chain recombines TRBV9 with TRBJ2-3; a weak D match, TRBD1 (5 bases). Germline V gene sequence: CDR1 SGDLS, CDR2 YYNGEE. Trimming removed 4 bases at V and 0 bases at J, with 12 bases between. This CDR3 has 15 amino acids. The CDR3 DNA reads TGTGCCAGCAGCCTCCTGGGGCTTAGCACAGATACGCAGTATTTT. It yields the protein CASSLLGLSTDTQYF.

This clone was found once. The chain employs TRBV5-4 and TRBJ2-5, with TRBD2 matching over 13 bases. The germline gives CDR1 SGHNT, CDR2 YYREEE (reference sequence). The CDR3 has 14 amino acids. V gave up 8 bases and J gave up 3 bases; unmatched junction bases: 4. CDR3 DNA sequence: TGTGCCAGTCTACTAGCGGGAGGGAAAGAGACCCAGTACTTC. This encodes CASLLAGGKETQYF.

The rearrangement joins TRBV2 to TRBJ1-4; perhaps TRBD1 as D (5 bases). V shed 2 bases and J shed 2 bases, with 15 bases lying between them. CDR3 length: 17 amino acids. Germline CDR1 and CDR2: SNHLY and FYNNEI. The CDR3 loop is CASSESSQGGTNEKLFF. In DNA form, the CDR3 reads TGTGCCAGCAGTGAATCTAGCCAGGGAGGCACTAATGAAAAACTGTTTTTT.

This clone appeared a single time. The V call is TRBV28, the J call TRBJ2-1, with 7 bases aligning to TRBD2. The V and J ends lost 3 bases and 6 bases, in that order; junction bases with no gene match: 2. The CDR3 covers 13 residues. Per the germline V gene, CDR1 is MDHEN and CDR2 is SYDVKM. CDR3 sequence reads: CASSFGGSNEQFF. CDR3 DNA sequence: TGTGCCAGCAGTTTCGGGGGGTCCAATGAGCAGTTCTTC. The full variable domain, completed using reference TRBV28 and TRBJ2-1, is DVKVTQSSRYLVKRTGEKVFLECVQDMDHENMFWYRQDPGLGLRLIYFSYDVKMKEKGDIPEGYSVSREKKERFSLILESASTNQTSMYLCASSFGGSNEQFFGPGTRLTVL.

The chain joins TRBV7-2 to TRBJ1-4; D possibly corresponds to TRBD1 (6 bases). The CDR3 contains 14 residues. Between the trimmed V and J ends, which lost 3 bases and 6 bases, there was a span of 11 bases. Germline values: CDR1 SGHTA, CDR2 FQGNSA. CDR3 sequence reads: CASSLNRVDEKLFF. CDR3 DNA: TGTGCCAGCAGCTTGAACAGGGTCGATGAAAAACTGTTTTTT.

The rearrangement uses TRBV5-4 and TRBJ1-1; D call uncertain. The CDR3 totals 14 residues. Trimming took 4 bases from V and 1 from J, leaving 11 bases between them. CDR1 and CDR2 (germline): SGHNT, YYREEE (reference sequence). The CDR3 spells CASSPRTENTEAFF. The CDR3 DNA reads TGTGCCAGCAGCCCGCGGACGGAGAACACTGAAGCTTTCTTT.

This clone is a singleton in its sample. The sample has other DNA sequences that encode this CDR3 too. The V call is TRBV6-6, the J call TRBJ1-4; D unclear. The CDR3 is 13 amino acids. The V gene lost 2 bases and the J gene lost 4 bases, with 5 bases spanning the gap. Germline CDR1 is MNHNY and CDR2 is SVGAGI (reference sequence). CDR3 in amino acids: CASSYGRNEKLFF. The CDR3 bases are TGTGCCAGCAGTTACGGACGTAATGAAAAACTGTTTTTT.

V gene TRBV13 combines with J gene TRBJ1-5, with D uncertain. CDR3 length equals 14 residues. V was cut by 5 bases and J by 4 bases, with 12 bases left in between. Germline CDR1 reads PRHDT; CDR2 reads FYEKMQ (reference sequence). The CDR3 loop reads CASSAGIGNQPQHF. The CDR3 region has the DNA TGTGCCAGCAGCGCAGGAATAGGGAATCAGCCCCAGCATTTT. The variable domain in full, with the rest retrieved from reference TRBV13 and TRBJ1-5, is AAGVIQSPRHLIKEKRETATLKCYPIPRHDTVYWYQQGPGQDPQFLISFYEKMQSDKGSIPDRFSAQQFSDYHSELNMSSLELGDSALYFCASSAGIGNQPQHFGDGTRLSIL.

CDR3 sequence: CASSTAGDTQYF. DNA of the CDR3: TGTGCCAGTAGTACCGCCGGCGATACGCAGTATTTT. The gene calls are TRBV19 and TRBJ2-3; D unresolved. CDR1 and CDR2 from the germline V gene are LNHDA and SQIVND (reference sequence). V lost 4 bases to trimming and J lost 6 bases, with 8 bases between them. The CDR3 spans 12 residues.

The V call is TRBV5-4, the J call TRBJ1-1, with D unclear. There are 15 residues in the CDR3. CDR1 SGHNT and CDR2 YYREEE come from the germline V gene (reference sequence). V lost 10 bases, J lost 0 bases, and 19 bases lay in between. CDR3 loop: CAFIGIRALNTEAFF. CDR3 in DNA: TGTGCCTTCATTGGCATTAGGGCTTTGAACACTGAAGCTTTCTTT.

This clone was seen ten or more times. The chain has TRBV7-9 and TRBJ1-1; 9 bases agree with TRBD1. The CDR3 is made up of 15 amino acids. J lost 7 bases, V lost 1 base, and 7 bases had no gene match. Looked up from germline, CDR1 is SEHNR and CDR2 is FQNEAQ (reference sequence). The DNA of the CDR3 is TGTGCCAGCAGCTTAGACCGGACAGGGGACGATGAAGCTTTCTTT. Its translation is CASSLDRTGDDEAFF.

This clone occurred once. The chain is built from TRBV30 and TRBJ2-7; 8 nucleotides align to TRBD1. Germline V gives CDR1 GTSNPN, CDR2 SVGIG (reference sequence). The CDR3 has 12 residues. The junction had 2 bases not matched to a gene; V was cut back by 5 bases and J by 2 bases. CDR3 DNA sequence: TGTGCCTGGGGACAGGGTCCCTACGAGCAGTACTTC. It is translated as CAWGQGPYEQYF.

This sequence joins TRBV21-1 and TRBJ1-1. TRBV21-1 is noted as a pseudogene. This CDR3 is 12 amino acids long. The CDR3 DNA sequence: TGTCCCAGGGGGGGAGTGAACACTGAAGCTTTCTTT. Amino acid sequence: CPRGGVNTEAFF.

This chain joins TRBV7-9 and TRBJ2-5, with D tentatively TRBD2 (5 bases). V lost 3 bases and J lost 4, with 15 bases in between. The length of the CDR3 is 15 residues. CDR1 and CDR2 from the germline V gene are SEHNR and FQNEAQ (reference sequence). CDR3 sequence: CASSFSASSGETQYF. CDR3 sequence (DNA): TGTGCCAGCAGCTTTTCAGCTAGCTCAGGAGAGACCCAGTACTTC. Together with reference TRBV7-9 and TRBJ2-5, the CDR3 gives the full variable domain: DTGVSQNPRHKITKRGQNVTFRCDPISEHNRLYWYRQTLGQGPEFLTYFQNEAQLEKSRLLSDRFSAERPKGSFSTLEIQRTEQGDSAMYLCASSFSASSGETQYFGPGTRLLVL.

The genes are TRBV19 and TRBJ1-5; 10 bases agree with TRBD1. V was clipped by 10 bases and J by 2 bases; unmatched bases: 8. CDR1 LNHDA and CDR2 SQIVND come from the germline V gene (reference sequence). The CDR3 is 15 amino acids. The CDR3 reads CATRPGTGGNQPQHF. CDR3 DNA sequence: TGTGCCACGAGACCCGGGACAGGGGGCAATCAGCCCCAGCATTTT.

The V call is TRBV5-1, the J call TRBJ2-5; 8 nucleotides line up with TRBD2. Germline trimming cut 4 bases from V and 2 bases from J; bases unmatched to any gene: 4. Germline V gene lookup returns CDR1 SGHRS and CDR2 YFSETQ. The CDR3 loop spans 14 amino acids. The CDR3 nucleotides are TGCGCCAGCAGCCCCCGACTAGCGCAAGAGACCCAGTACTTC. Translating it yields CASSPRLAQETQYF.

The rearrangement uses TRBV7-2 and TRBJ1-1; D remains unclear. This CDR3 has 14 amino acids. Germline CDR1 and CDR2: SGHTA and FQGNSA. Between the trimmed V and J ends, which lost 3 bases and 1 base, there was a span of 9 bases. This chain's CDR3 is CASSFEGRNTEAFF. The CDR3 DNA is TGTGCCAGCAGCTTCGAGGGCCGGAACACTGAAGCTTTCTTT.

V gene TRBV7-2 combines with J gene TRBJ2-2; D not certain. The V and J ends lost 4 bases and 7 bases respectively, with 7 bases between them. The germline V gene has CDR1 SGHTA and CDR2 FQGNSA. The CDR3 covers 12 residues. The CDR3 bases are TGTGCCAGCAGCTCGCCCTACGGGGAGCTGTTTTTT. This sequence encodes CASSSPYGELFF. The entire variable domain, with the rest obtained from reference TRBV7-2 and TRBJ2-2, is as follows: GAGVSQSPSNKVTEKGKDVELRCDPISGHTALYWYRQSLGQGLEFLIYFQGNSAPDKSGLPSDRFSAERTGGSVSTLTIQRTQQEDSAVYLCASSSPYGELFFGEGSRLTVL.